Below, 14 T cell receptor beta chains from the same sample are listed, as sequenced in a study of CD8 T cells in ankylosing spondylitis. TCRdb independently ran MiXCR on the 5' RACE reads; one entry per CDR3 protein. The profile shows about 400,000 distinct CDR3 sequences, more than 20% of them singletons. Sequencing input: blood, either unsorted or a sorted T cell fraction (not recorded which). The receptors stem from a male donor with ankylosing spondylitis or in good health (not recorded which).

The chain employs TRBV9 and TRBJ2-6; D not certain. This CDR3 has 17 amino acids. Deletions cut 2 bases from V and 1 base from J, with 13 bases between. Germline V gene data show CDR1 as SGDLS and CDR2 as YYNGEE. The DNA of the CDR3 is TGTGCCAGCAGCGTCAACTTGGACGGGTCTGGGGCCAACGTCCTGACTTTC. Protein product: CASSVNLDGSGANVLTF. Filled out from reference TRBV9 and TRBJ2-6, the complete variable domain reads DSGVTQTPKHLITATGQRVTLRCSPRSGDLSVYWYQQSLDQGLQFLIQYYNGEERAKGNILERFSAQQFPDLHSELNLSSLELGDSALYFCASSVNLDGSGANVLTFGAGSRLTVL.

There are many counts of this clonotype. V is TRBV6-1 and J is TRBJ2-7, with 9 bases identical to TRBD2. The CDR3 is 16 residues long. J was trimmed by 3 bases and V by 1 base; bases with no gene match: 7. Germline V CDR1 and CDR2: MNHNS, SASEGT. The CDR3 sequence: CASSEEAGGSGYEQYF. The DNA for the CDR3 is TGTGCCAGCAGTGAAGAGGCGGGGGGGTCTGGCTACGAGCAGTACTTC.

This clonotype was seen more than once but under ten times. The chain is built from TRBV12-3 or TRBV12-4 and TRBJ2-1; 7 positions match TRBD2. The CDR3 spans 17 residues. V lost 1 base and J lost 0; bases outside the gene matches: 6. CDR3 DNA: TGTGCCAGCAGTTTAGGGGCGGGGGAACCCTCCTACAATGAGCAGTTCTTC. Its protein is CASSLGAGEPSYNEQFF.

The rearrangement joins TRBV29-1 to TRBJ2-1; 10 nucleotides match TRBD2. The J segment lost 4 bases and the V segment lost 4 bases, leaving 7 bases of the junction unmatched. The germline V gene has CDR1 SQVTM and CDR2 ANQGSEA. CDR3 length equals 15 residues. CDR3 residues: CSVGSSGGSYNEQFF. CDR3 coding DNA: TGCAGCGTTGGGAGTAGCGGGGGGTCGTACAATGAGCAGTTCTTC.

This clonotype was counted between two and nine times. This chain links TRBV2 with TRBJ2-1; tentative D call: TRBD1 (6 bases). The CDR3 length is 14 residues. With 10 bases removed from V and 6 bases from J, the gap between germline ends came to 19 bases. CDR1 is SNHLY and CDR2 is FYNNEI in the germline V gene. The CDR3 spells CANSQGLRANEQFF. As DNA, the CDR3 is TGTGCCAACTCACAGGGCCTAAGAGCCAATGAGCAGTTCTTC. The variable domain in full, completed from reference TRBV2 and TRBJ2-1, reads EPEVTQTPSHQVTQMGQEVILRCVPISNHLYFYWYRQILGQKVEFLVSFYNNEISEKSEIFDDQFSVERPDGSNFTLKIRSTKLEDSAMYFCANSQGLRANEQFFGPGTRLTVL.

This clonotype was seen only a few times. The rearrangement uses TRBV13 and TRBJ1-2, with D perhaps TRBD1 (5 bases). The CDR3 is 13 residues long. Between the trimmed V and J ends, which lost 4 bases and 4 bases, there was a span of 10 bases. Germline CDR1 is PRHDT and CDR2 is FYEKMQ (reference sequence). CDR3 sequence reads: CASSSEGLYGYTF. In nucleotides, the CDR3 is TGTGCCAGCAGCTCCGAGGGACTCTATGGCTACACCTTC. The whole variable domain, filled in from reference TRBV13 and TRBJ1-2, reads AAGVIQSPRHLIKEKRETATLKCYPIPRHDTVYWYQQGPGQDPQFLISFYEKMQSDKGSIPDRFSAQQFSDYHSELNMSSLELGDSALYFCASSSEGLYGYTFGSGTRLTVV.

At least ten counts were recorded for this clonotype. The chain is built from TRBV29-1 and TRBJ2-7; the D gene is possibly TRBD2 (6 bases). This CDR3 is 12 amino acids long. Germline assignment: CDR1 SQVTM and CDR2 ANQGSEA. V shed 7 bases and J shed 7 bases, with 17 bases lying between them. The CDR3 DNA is TGCAGCGCCACCGGAGAAGGGAGGGAGCAGTACTTC. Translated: CSATGEGREQYF.

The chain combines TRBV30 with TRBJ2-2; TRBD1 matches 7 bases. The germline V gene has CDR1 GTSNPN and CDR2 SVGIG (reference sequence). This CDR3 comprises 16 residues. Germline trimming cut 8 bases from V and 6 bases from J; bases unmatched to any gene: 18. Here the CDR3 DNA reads TGTGCCGGGATCGGCGAGGGGGCGCTGGTCTCCGGGGAGCTGTTTTTT. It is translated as CAGIGEGALVSGELFF. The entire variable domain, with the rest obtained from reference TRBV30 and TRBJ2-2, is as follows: SQTIHQWPATLVQPVGSPLSLECTVEGTSNPNLYWYRQAAGRGLQLLFYSVGIGQISSEVPQNLSASRPQDRQFILSSKKLLLSDSGFYLCAGIGEGALVSGELFFGEGSRLTVL.

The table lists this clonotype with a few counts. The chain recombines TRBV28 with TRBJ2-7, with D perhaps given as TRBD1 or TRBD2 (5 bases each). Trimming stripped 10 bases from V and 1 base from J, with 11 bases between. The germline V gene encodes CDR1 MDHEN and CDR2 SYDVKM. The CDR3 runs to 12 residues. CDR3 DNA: TGTGCCACCACCGGGGCGTCCTACGAGCAGTACTTC. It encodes CATTGASYEQYF.

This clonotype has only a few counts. CDR3 amino acids: CASSLESAYEQYF. Here the CDR3 DNA reads TGTGCCAGCAGCTTAGAAAGCGCCTACGAGCAGTACTTC. The chain combines TRBV7-6 with TRBJ2-7; D ambiguous. Looked up from germline, CDR1 is SGHVS and CDR2 is FNYEAQ. V gave up 1 base and J gave up 2 bases, with 6 bases separating them. The CDR3 is 13 residues long.

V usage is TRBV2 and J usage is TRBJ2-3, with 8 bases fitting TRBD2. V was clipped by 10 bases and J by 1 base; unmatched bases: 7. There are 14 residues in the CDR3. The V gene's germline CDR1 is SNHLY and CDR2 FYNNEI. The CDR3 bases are TGTGCCACCACCGGGAGGGACGGCACAGATACGCAGTATTTT. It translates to CATTGRDGTDTQYF.

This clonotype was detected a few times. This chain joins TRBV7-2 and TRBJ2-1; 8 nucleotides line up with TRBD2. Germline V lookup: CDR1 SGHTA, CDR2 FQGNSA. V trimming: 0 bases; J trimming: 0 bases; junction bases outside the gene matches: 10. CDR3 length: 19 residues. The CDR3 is CASSLAPGRRGVSYNEQFF. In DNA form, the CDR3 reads TGTGCCAGCAGCTTAGCGCCCGGCCGGCGGGGGGTCTCCTACAATGAGCAGTTCTTC.

CDR3 sequence (DNA): TGTGCCTGGAAGGGGATGGAAGCTTTCTTT. Translation gives CAWKGMEAFF. The chain is built from TRBV30 and TRBJ1-1, with D possibly being TRBD1 (5 bases). The germline gives CDR1 GTSNPN, CDR2 SVGIG (reference sequence). The CDR3 contains 10 residues. V was trimmed by 4 bases and J by 8 bases, leaving 8 bases between them.

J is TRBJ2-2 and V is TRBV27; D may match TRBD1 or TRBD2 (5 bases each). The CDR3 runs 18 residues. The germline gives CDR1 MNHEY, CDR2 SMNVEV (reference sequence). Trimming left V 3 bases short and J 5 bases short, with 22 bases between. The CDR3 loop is CASSFLRQGRGLTGELFF. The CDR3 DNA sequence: TGTGCCAGCAGTTTTTTACGGCAGGGAAGAGGGTTGACCGGGGAGCTGTTTTTT.